The clone carrying this TCR beta chain was observed once. Its antigen is still unknown. CDR1 and CDR2 (germline): SNHLY, FYNNEI. The germline V and J ends were trimmed by 4 bases and 8 bases, with 12 bases remaining between them. The CDR3 contains 13 residues. Uncontrolled infection, other autoimmune disease, pregnancy or lactation excluded patients. This record belongs to a study of T cells in Graves' hyperthyroidism and ophthalmopathy. Overall study results and limits: Ophthalmopathy onset followed model prediction by a median around six months. Blood samples included most of the expanded thyroid clonotypes exceeding 0.001. Ophthalmopathy was distinguished from stable hyperthyroidism by 13 V-J signatures.

Template material for amplifying TCR beta CDR3 regions consisted of RNA transcripts. The HTBI primer set drove a first-round RT-PCR of the TCR CDR3. TCRdb independently ran MiXCR on the multiplex PCR reads; one entry per CDR3 protein. The sample consists of about 700,000 distinct CDR3 sequences, less than 45% of them appearing once. The rearrangement joins TRBV2 to TRBJ1-3; D might be TRBD1 (5 bases). The clonotype comes from an adult man with Graves' disease, either hyperthyroidism or ophthalmopathy (not recorded which). Source material: peripheral blood or thyroid tissue (not recorded which). CDR3 DNA: TGTGCCAGCAGTGGCGTAGCGGGGGACACCATATATTTT. It translates to CASSGVAGDTIYF.